The 15 T cell receptor beta chains reported below all come from one sample, sequenced in a study of technical replicates of blood from a few donors. Profiling relied on immunoSEQ multiplex PCR, and the TCRdb table lists in-frame clones only, not all of them. Here the sample spans roughly 71,000 clones, over 85% being singletons. What was sequenced was T cells isolated from PBMCs. These receptors were collected from a human donor in good health.

This chain joins TRBV19 and TRBJ2-1, with TRBD1 identical over 8 bases. The CDR3 runs to 14 residues. V trimming: 3 bases; J trimming: 12 bases; junction bases outside the gene matches: 10. Per germline, CDR1 LNHDA and CDR2 SQIVND (reference sequence). The CDR3: CASSITGQGAWQFF. The CDR3 DNA follows: TGTGCCAGTAGTATTACGGGGCAGGGGGCCTGGCAGTTCTTC. The whole variable domain, remainder taken from reference TRBV19 and TRBJ2-1, is DGGITQSPKYLFRKEGQNVTLSCEQNLNHDAMYWYRQDPGQGLRLIYYSQIVNDFQKGDIAEGYSVSREKKESFPLTVTSAQKNPTAFYLCASSITGQGAWQFFGPGTRLTVL.

The chain uses TRBV4-3 and TRBJ2-1; 7 bases fit TRBD2. V dropped 2 bases and J dropped 2; count of bases not matched to a gene: 6. CDR3 length equals 16 residues. Per germline, CDR1 LGHNA and CDR2 YSLEER. The CDR3 DNA is TGCGCCAGCAGCCAATCACCTAGCGGCGCCTACAATGAGCAGTTCTTC. It codes for CASSQSPSGAYNEQFF.

The V gene is TRBV12-5, the J gene TRBJ2-3; 13 bases align to TRBD2. The V gene end was trimmed by 6 bases and the J gene end by 2 bases; junction bases not matched to a gene: 5. The germline CDR1 and CDR2 sequences are LGHNT and FRNRAP. This CDR3 contains 16 residues. CDR3 coding DNA: TGTGCTAGTGGGAAGGGGACTAGCGGGATCACAGATACGCAGTATTTT. It is translated as CASGKGTSGITDTQYF.

This rearrangement joins TRBV2 to TRBJ1-2; 8 positions agree with TRBD1. CDR3 length equals 14 residues. Germline lookup yields CDR1 SNHLY and CDR2 FYNNEI. V trimming: 4 bases; J trimming: 5 bases; junction bases outside the gene matches: 6. For the CDR3, the DNA is TGTGCCAGCAGTGGAGGGACAGGTGTGTATGGCTACACCTTC. This translates into CASSGGTGVYGYTF. Filled out from reference TRBV2 and TRBJ1-2, the complete variable domain reads EPEVTQTPSHQVTQMGQEVILRCVPISNHLYFYWYRQILGQKVEFLVSFYNNEISEKSEIFDDQFSVERPDGSNFTLKIRSTKLEDSAMYFCASSGGTGVYGYTFGSGTRLTVV.

The V gene is TRBV7-6, the J gene TRBJ2-2; tentative D call: TRBD1 (6 bases). Trimming took off 2 bases at V and 5 bases at J, with 6 bases between the two ends. The CDR3 has 13 amino acids. CDR1 is SGHVS, CDR2 FNYEAQ, per germline. This CDR3 is CASSLQGTGELFF. The CDR3, as DNA: TGTGCCAGCAGCTTACAGGGGACCGGGGAGCTGTTTTTT.

The table lists this clone with a count of one. The chain uses TRBV5-6 and TRBJ1-1, with D maybe TRBD1 (5 bases). This CDR3 has 13 residues. Between the trimmed V and J ends, which lost 2 bases and 5 bases, there was a span of 10 bases. CDR1 is SGHDT and CDR2 is YYEEEE in the germline V gene. The CDR3 DNA is TGTGCCAGCAGCTTCGGCAGGGCGACTGAAGCTTTCTTT. Translated: CASSFGRATEAFF.

This clone was observed a single time. The chain couples TRBV9 to TRBJ2-7; D may be TRBD2 (5 bases). The germline CDR1 and CDR2 sequences are SGDLS and YYNGEE. The CDR3 extends over 14 amino acids. Trimming stripped 1 base from V and 6 bases from J, with 14 bases between. CDR3 loop: CASSVSPGMGEQYF. The CDR3 DNA reads TGTGCCAGCAGCGTATCCCCGGGAATGGGCGAGCAGTACTTC.

The rearrangement links TRBV11-2 to TRBJ2-7, with 8 bases aligning to TRBD1. V lost 4 bases and J lost 5; bases outside the gene matches: 7. The CDR3 runs to 14 residues. Per the germline V gene, CDR1 is SGHAT and CDR2 is FQNNGV. CDR3 residues: CASSSDRAGNEQYF. CDR3 nucleotide sequence: TGTGCCAGCAGCTCGGACAGGGCTGGTAACGAGCAGTACTTC. Filled out from reference TRBV11-2 and TRBJ2-7, the complete variable domain reads EAGVAQSPRYKIIEKRQSVAFWCNPISGHATLYWYQQILGQGPKLLIQFQNNGVVDDSQLPKDRFSAERLKGVDSTLKIQPAKLEDSAVYLCASSSDRAGNEQYFGPGTRLTVT.

The genes are TRBV30 and TRBJ2-6, with TRBD2 identical over 7 bases. This CDR3 is built from 19 residues. CDR1 and CDR2 (germline): GTSNPN, SVGIG (reference sequence). Trimming took 5 bases from V and 0 from J; bases not matched to a gene: 16. The CDR3 region has the DNA TGTGCCTGGTGGCGGGGCGGGAGTCGTACTAGCTCTGGGGCCAACGTCCTGACTTTC. Its translation is CAWWRGGSRTSSGANVLTF.

The rearrangement links TRBV10-1 to TRBJ2-7; D unresolved. The germline V and J ends were trimmed by 0 bases and 1 base, with 4 bases remaining between them. The germline gives CDR1 WNHNN, CDR2 SYGVQD (reference sequence). This CDR3 spans 13 amino acids. The CDR3 is CASSESESYEQYF. CDR3 nucleotide sequence: TGCGCCAGCAGTGAGTCGGAGTCCTACGAGCAGTACTTC.

V gene TRBV4-3 combines with J gene TRBJ1-4, with 7 bases identical to TRBD1. The CDR3 length is 15 residues. Germline V gene data show CDR1 as LGHNA and CDR2 as YSLEER. Losses at the gene ends were 3 bases for V and 8 bases for J; bases not matched to a gene: 9. The DNA for the CDR3 is TGCGCCAGCAGCCACTCGACAGGGCAAGGGGAAAAACTGTTTTTT. This codes for CASSHSTGQGEKLFF.

The chain combines TRBV9 with TRBJ2-1; 9 bases map to TRBD2. Germline loops: CDR1 SGDLS, CDR2 YYNGEE. V shed 3 bases and J 10 bases; nucleotides not matched to a gene: 14. The CDR3 contains 16 residues. The CDR3 protein is CASSGPSGGRAGEQFF. The CDR3 DNA follows: TGTGCCAGCAGCGGACCCTCGGGCGGGAGGGCCGGGGAGCAGTTCTTC. Full variable domain (remainder filled in from reference TRBV9 and TRBJ2-1): DSGVTQTPKHLITATGQRVTLRCSPRSGDLSVYWYQQSLDQGLQFLIQYYNGEERAKGNILERFSAQQFPDLHSELNLSSLELGDSALYFCASSGPSGGRAGEQFFGPGTRLTVL.

The chain has TRBV7-3 and TRBJ2-1; 7 positions agree with TRBD2. Germline V CDR1 and CDR2: SGHTA, FQGTGA. V gave up 2 bases and J gave up 4 bases; unmatched junction bases: 8. The CDR3 spans 16 residues. This CDR3 is CASSLWGEGPYNEQFF. CDR3 bases: TGTGCCAGCAGCTTATGGGGGGAGGGGCCTTACAATGAGCAGTTCTTC.

The chain links TRBV6-5 to TRBJ1-1; 8 bases match TRBD1. CDR1 MNHEY and CDR2 SVGAGI come from the germline V gene. Trimming removed 1 base from V and 4 bases from J; junction bases left unmatched: 2. This CDR3 is 14 amino acids long. CDR3 sequence reads: CASSYFQGATEAFF. The CDR3 nucleotides read TGTGCCAGCAGTTACTTTCAGGGGGCCACTGAAGCTTTCTTT.

The V call is TRBV4-1, the J call TRBJ2-7; D is possibly TRBD1 (6 bases). The CDR3 consists of 15 residues. V lost 4 bases to trimming and J lost 1 base, with 14 bases between them. Germline V gene lookup returns CDR1 MGHRA and CDR2 YSYEKL. The CDR3 loop reads CASSRPTTGSYEQYF. In nucleotides, the CDR3 is TGCGCCAGCAGCCGCCCAACAACAGGGTCCTACGAGCAGTACTTC.